The subject of this entry is one T cell receptor (beta chain). The antigen is undetermined. These data belong to a study of neurological immune-mediated disorders. CDR1 and CDR2 from the germline V gene are KGHSH and LQKENI. V was pared by 2 bases and J by 5 bases, with 10 bases between. The CDR3 is made up of 14 amino acids. Findings of the study overall: While HTLV-1-associated myelopathy showed the greatest TCR clonal expansion, multiple sclerosis showed the least, falling below healthy controls. The expanded clones of different subjects shared no CDR3 amino acid sequences (suggesting private repertoires in all groups).

The authors produced cDNA by 5'RACE using 10-nucleotide random UMIs. TCRdb re-derived calls from the 5' RACE reads in MiXCR, one entry per CDR3 protein. This sample has tens of thousands of distinct CDR3 sequences; about an eighth occur once, and the top ten carry 1.8%. The TCR was taken from a man in his 60s in good health. Sequenced input: PBMCs. The chain employs TRBV18 and TRBJ2-1; a weak D match, TRBD2 (5 bases). DNA for the CDR3: TGTGCCAGCTCACCATCTCAGCGGAACAATGAGCAGTTCTTC. It translates to CASSPSQRNNEQFF.